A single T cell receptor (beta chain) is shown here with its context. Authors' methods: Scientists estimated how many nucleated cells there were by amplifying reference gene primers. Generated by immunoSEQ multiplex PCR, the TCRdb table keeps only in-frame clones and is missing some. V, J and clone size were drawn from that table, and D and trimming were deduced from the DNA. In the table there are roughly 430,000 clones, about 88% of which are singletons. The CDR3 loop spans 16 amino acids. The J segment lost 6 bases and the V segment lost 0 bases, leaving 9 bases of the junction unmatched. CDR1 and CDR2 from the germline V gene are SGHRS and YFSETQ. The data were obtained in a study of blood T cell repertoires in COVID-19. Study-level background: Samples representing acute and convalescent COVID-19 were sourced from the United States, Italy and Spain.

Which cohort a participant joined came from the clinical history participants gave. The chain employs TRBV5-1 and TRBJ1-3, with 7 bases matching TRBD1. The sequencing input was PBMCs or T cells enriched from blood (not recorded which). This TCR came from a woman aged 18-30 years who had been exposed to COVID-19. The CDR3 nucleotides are TGCGCCAGCAGCTTGGCCTACAGGGGTTTATCAAACACCATATATTTT. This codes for CASSLAYRGLSNTIYF. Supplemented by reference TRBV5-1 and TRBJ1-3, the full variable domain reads KAGVTQTPRYLIKTRGQQVTLSCSPISGHRSVSWYQQTPGQGLQFLFEYFSETQRNKGNFPGRFSGRQFSNSRSEMNVSTLELGDSALYLCASSLAYRGLSNTIYFGEGSWLTVV.